This T cell receptor beta chain was recovered during a study of CD8 T cells in ankylosing spondylitis. The CDR3 loop spans 14 amino acids. V shed 2 bases and J shed 0 bases, with 7 bases lying between them. In germline, CDR1 is DFQATT, CDR2 SNEGSKA (reference sequence). As for this clonotype: Its specificity is not known.

From the 5' RACE reads, TCRdb called clonotypes with MiXCR, one entry per CDR3 protein. The table records just under 550,000 distinct CDR3 sequences, roughly 12% of them present only once. Study results and limitations: Made up of 7 to 9 highly homologous variants, a TCR beta motif appeared characteristic of ankylosing spondylitis blood.

This chain links TRBV20-1 with TRBJ1-4; weak D call: TRBD1 (5 bases). This clonotype originated in a male donor with ankylosing spondylitis. The sequencing input was blood, either unsorted or a sorted T cell fraction (not recorded which). The CDR3 protein is CSARPGTTNEKLFF. CDR3 sequence (DNA): TGCAGTGCTAGACCAGGGACAACTAATGAAAAACTGTTTTTT.